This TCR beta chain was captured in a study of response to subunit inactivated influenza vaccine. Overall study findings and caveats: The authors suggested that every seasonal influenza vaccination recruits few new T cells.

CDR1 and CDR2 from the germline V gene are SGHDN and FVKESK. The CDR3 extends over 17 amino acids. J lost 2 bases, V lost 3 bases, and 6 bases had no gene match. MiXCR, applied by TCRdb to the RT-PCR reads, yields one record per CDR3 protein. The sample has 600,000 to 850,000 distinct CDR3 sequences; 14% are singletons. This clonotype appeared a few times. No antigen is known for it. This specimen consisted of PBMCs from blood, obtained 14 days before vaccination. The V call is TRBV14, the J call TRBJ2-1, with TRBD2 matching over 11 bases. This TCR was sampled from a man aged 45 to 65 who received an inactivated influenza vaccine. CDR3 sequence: CASSHPLAGGTYNEQFF. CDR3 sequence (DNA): TGTGCCAGCAGCCACCCCTTAGCGGGAGGGACCTACAATGAGCAGTTCTTC.